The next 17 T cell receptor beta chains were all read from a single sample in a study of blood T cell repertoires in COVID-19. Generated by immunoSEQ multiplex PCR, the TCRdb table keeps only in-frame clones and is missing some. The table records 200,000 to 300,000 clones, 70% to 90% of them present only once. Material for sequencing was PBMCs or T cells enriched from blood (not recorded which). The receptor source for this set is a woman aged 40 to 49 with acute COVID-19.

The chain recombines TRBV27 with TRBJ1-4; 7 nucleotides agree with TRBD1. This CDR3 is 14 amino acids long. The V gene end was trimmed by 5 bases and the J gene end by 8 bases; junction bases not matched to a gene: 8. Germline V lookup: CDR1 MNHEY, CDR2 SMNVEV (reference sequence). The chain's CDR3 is CASSPRQGVEKLFF. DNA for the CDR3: TGTGCCAGCAGTCCCCGACAGGGAGTCGAAAAACTGTTTTTT.

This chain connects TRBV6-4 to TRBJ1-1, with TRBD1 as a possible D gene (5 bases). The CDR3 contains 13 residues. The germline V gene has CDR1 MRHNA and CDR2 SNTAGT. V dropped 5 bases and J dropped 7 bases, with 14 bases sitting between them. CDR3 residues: CASSPQDLSEAFF. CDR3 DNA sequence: TGTGCCAGCAGTCCACAGGATCTAAGTGAAGCTTTCTTT.

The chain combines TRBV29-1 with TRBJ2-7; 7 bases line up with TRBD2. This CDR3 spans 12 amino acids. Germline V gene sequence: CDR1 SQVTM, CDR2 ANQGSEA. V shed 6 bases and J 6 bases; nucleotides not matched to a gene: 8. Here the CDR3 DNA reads TGCAGCGTGGGGGAGGGGCCTGGCGAGCAGTACGTC. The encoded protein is CSVGEGPGEQYV.

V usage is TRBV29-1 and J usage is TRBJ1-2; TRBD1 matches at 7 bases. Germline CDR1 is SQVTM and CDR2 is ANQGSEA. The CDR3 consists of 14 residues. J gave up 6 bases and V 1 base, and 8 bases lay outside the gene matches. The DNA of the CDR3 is TGCAGCGTTGAAGGGTGGGACAGCGAGGATGGCTACACCTTC. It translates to CSVEGWDSEDGYTF.

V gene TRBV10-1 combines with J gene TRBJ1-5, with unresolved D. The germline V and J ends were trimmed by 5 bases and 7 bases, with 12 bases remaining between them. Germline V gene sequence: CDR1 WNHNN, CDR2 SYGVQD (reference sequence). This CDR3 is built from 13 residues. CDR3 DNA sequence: TGCGCCAGCAGTAGTTCAGGAATGCAGCCCCAGCATTTT. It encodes CASSSSGMQPQHF.

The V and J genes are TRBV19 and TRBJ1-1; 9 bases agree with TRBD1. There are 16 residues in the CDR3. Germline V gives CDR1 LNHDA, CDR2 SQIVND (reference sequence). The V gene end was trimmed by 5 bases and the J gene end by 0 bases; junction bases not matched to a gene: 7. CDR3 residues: CASSPTGQGMNTEAFF. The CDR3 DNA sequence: TGTGCCAGTAGTCCTACGGGACAGGGAATGAACACTGAAGCTTTCTTT.

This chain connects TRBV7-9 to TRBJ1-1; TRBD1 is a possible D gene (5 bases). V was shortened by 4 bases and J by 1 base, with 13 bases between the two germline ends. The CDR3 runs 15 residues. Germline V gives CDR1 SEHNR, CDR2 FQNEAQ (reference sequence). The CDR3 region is CASSSAGGRNTEAFF. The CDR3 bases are TGTGCCAGCAGCTCCGCGGGGGGGAGGAACACTGAAGCTTTCTTT.

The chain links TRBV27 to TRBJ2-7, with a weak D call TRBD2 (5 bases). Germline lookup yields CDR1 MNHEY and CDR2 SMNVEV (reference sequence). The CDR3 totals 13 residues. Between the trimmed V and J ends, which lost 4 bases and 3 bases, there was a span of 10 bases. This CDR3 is CASSSDDYYEQYF. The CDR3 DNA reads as TGTGCCAGCAGTTCAGACGACTACTACGAGCAGTACTTC.

The CDR3 loop is CASSPPGLAGGDTQYF. Written as DNA, the CDR3 is TGTGCCAGCAGCCCACCCGGGCTAGCGGGAGGCGATACGCAGTATTTT. This chain links TRBV7-2 with TRBJ2-3; 11 positions match TRBD2. The trim removed 5 bases at V and 6 bases at J, leaving 10 bases unmatched. This CDR3 comprises 16 residues. CDR1 SGHTA and CDR2 FQGNSA come from the germline V gene.

This chain's CDR3 is CAISESRWEGDEKLFF. The CDR3 nucleotides read TGTGCCATCAGTGAGTCGAGATGGGAGGGTGATGAAAAACTGTTTTTT. This sequence joins TRBV10-3 and TRBJ1-4; D not certain. CDR3 length equals 16 residues. The V gene's germline CDR1 is ENHRY and CDR2 SYGVKD. Trimming removed 0 bases at V and 6 bases at J, with 14 bases between.

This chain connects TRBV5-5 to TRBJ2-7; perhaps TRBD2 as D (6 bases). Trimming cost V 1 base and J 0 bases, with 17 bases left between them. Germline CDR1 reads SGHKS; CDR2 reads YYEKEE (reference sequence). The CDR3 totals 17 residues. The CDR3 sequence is CASSLMGGGHSSYEQYF. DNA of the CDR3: TGTGCCAGCAGCTTGATGGGGGGAGGACATAGCTCCTACGAGCAGTACTTC.

For the CDR3, the DNA is TGTGCCATCAGTGACAGTGTTGACTTCACTGAAGCTTTCTTT. It translates to CAISDSVDFTEAFF. The chain joins TRBV10-3 to TRBJ1-1, with D uncertain. Trimming shortened V by 3 bases and J by 4 bases, and 12 bases separated the two germline ends. Germline assignment: CDR1 ENHRY and CDR2 SYGVKD. The CDR3 consists of 14 residues.

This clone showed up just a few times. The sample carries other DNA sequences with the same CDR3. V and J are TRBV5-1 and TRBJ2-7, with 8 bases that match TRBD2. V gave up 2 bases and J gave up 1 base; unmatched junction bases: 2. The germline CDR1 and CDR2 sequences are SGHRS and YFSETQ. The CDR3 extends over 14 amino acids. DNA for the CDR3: TGCGCCAGCAGCTTTGCGGGGGGTTCCTACGAGCAGTACTTC. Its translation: CASSFAGGSYEQYF.

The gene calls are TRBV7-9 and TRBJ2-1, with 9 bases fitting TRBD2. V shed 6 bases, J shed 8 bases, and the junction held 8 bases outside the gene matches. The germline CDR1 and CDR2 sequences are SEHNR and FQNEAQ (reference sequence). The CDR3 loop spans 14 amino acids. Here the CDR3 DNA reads TGTGCCAGCAGATCACCGACTAGCGGCGATGAGCAGTTCTTC. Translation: CASRSPTSGDEQFF. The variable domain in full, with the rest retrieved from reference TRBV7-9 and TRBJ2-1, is DTGVSQNPRHKITKRGQNVTFRCDPISEHNRLYWYRQTLGQGPEFLTYFQNEAQLEKSRLLSDRFSAERPKGSFSTLEIQRTEQGDSAMYLCASRSPTSGDEQFFGPGTRLTVL.

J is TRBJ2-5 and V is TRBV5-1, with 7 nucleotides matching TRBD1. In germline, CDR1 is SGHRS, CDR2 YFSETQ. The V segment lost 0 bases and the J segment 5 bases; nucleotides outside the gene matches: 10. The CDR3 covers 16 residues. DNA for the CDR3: TGCGCCAGCAGCTTGGAATATACAGGGGTCATGGAGACCCAGTACTTC. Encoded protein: CASSLEYTGVMETQYF.

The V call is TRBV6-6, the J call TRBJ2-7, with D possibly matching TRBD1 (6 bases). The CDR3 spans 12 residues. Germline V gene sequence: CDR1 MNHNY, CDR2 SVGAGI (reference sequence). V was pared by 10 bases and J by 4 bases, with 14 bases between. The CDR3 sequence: CATRGGSYEQYV. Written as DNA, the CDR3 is TGTGCCACCCGAGGGGGATCTTACGAGCAGTACGTC.

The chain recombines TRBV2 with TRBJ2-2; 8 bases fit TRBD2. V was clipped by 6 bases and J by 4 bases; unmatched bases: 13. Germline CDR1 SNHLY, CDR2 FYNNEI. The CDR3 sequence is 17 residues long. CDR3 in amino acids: CASRTGVGSGTTGELFF. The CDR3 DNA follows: TGTGCCAGCAGGACGGGGGTGGGTAGCGGGACCACCGGGGAGCTGTTTTTT.